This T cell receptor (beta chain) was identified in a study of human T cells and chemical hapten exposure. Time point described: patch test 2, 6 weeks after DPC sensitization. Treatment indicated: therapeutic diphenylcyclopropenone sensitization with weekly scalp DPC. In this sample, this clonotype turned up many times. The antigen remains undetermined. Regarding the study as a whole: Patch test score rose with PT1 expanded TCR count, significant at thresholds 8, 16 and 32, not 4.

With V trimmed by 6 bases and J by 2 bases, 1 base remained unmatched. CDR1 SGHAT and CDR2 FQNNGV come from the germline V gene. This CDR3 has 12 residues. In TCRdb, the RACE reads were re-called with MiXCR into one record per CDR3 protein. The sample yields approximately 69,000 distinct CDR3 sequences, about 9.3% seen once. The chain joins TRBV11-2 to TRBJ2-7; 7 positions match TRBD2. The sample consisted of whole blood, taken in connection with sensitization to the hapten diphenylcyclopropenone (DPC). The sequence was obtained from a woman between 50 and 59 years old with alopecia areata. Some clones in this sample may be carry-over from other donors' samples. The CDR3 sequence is CASRGTTYEQYF. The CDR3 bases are TGTGCCAGCAGGGGGACTACCTACGAGCAGTACTTC.